What follows are 27 T cell receptor beta chains derived from one specimen sequenced in a study of tumor-infiltrating lymphocytes in primary liver carcinoma. Starting material for RNA and DNA co-extraction consisted of about 19-32 mg of unsorted bulk tissue. A primer in the constant region served to generate TCR beta cDNA from approximately 450 ng of total RNA. It was through three nested multiplex PCR rounds of slightly modified ARM-PCR that TCR beta libraries arose. TRBV1-TRBV30 forward and Cbeta reverse primers drove the first two roughly 9-cycle rounds. TCRdb passed the multiplex PCR reads through MiXCR, listing each CDR3 protein once. The sample has 150,000 to 200,000 distinct CDR3 sequences, around four fifths seen once. Material: tumor tissue from primary liver carcinoma. The receptors come from a man aged 35 to 55 with primary liver carcinoma and hepatitis B virus infection.

Worth noting for this clonotype: This CDR3 fails to terminate in the conserved phenylalanine or tryptophan, so it likely reflects a read error. The DNA is omitted, as the CDR3 cannot be located on it reliably, and the CDR3 follows TCRdb's listing. The chain links TRBV29-1 to TRBJ2-7. From germline, CDR1 is SQVTM and CDR2 ANQGSEA. The CDR3 spans 15 amino acids, including both terminal residues. CDR3 protein: CSVEDPEGSSYEQYY.

Concerning this clonotype itself: The junction departs from germline at one end; a sequencing error may be responsible. The CDR3 loop is CSIERSGHFQETQHF. Written as DNA, the CDR3 is TGCAGCATTGAAAGATCCGGGCACTTCCAAGAGACCCAGCACTTC. The rearrangement uses TRBV29-1 and TRBJ2-5, with D unclear. The germline V gene has CDR1 SQVTM and CDR2 ANQGSEA. This CDR3 is 15 amino acids long.

This chain uses TRBV29-1 with TRBJ2-7; TRBD1 agrees at 7 bases. The germline V gene encodes CDR1 SQVTM and CDR2 ANQGSEA. This CDR3 region has 14 residues. The CDR3 protein is CNVAGTECSYEQYF. The DNA for the CDR3 is TGCAACGTGGCCGGGACAGAATGCTCCTACGAGCAGTACTTC.

On this clonotype itself: Germline and junction disagree at one end, which may indicate a read error. The gene calls are TRBV7-9 and TRBJ1-1; possibly TRBD1 for D (5 bases). CDR3 length: 18 residues. Germline CDR1 is SEHNR and CDR2 is FQNEAQ (reference sequence). CDR3 in amino acids: CASSLGQLRPGPNNEAFF. The CDR3 DNA is TGTGCCAGCAGCTTAGGCCAACTGCGTCCGGGACCGAACAATGAAGCTTTCTTT.

Details on this clonotype: A much larger clone differs from this one at a single base, so this may be a read error. CDR3 coding DNA: TGCAGCGTTGTCCACGGGACAGGGGAGGACATTCAGTACTTC. It yields the protein CSVVHGTGEDIQYF. The rearrangement uses TRBV29-1 and TRBJ2-4; 10 nucleotides line up with TRBD1. V shed 4 bases, J shed 8 bases, and the junction held 8 bases outside the gene matches. Germline V gene data show CDR1 as SQVTM and CDR2 as ANQGSEA. The CDR3 extends over 14 amino acids.

As regards this clonotype: At one boundary the junction diverges from the germline segment, which might be a read error. The CDR3 nucleotides read TGTACCAGCAGCATGGGGGGAGGCAGGGGCATTTCCCTCTCTGGGGCCAACCTCCTGACTTTC. Translation: CTSSMGGGRGISLSGANLLTF. The chain joins TRBV11-2 to TRBJ2-6; D could derive from TRBD1 or TRBD2 (6 bases each). In germline, CDR1 is SGHAT, CDR2 FQNNGV. There are 21 residues in the CDR3. The full variable domain, with the rest looked up from reference TRBV11-2 and TRBJ2-6, is EAGVAQSPRYKIIEKRQSVAFWCNPISGHATLYWYQQILGQGPKLLIQFQNNGVVDDSQLPKDRFSAERLKGVDSTLKIQPAKLEDSAVYLCTSSMGGGRGISLSGANLLTFGAGSRLTVL.

This clonotype appeared many times. The rearrangement links TRBV7-9 to TRBJ2-4; D might be TRBD1 (5 bases). The V gene's germline CDR1 is SEHNR and CDR2 FQNEAQ (reference sequence). The length of the CDR3 is 17 residues. The V end lost 5 bases, the J end lost 2 bases, and 19 bases lay between the germline ends. CDR3: CASSQMEGKGSKNIQYF. For the CDR3, the DNA is TGTGCCAGCAGCCAAATGGAAGGGAAGGGGTCCAAAAACATTCAGTACTTC. Full variable domain (remainder filled in from reference TRBV7-9 and TRBJ2-4): DTGVSQNPRHKITKRGQNVTFRCDPISEHNRLYWYRQTLGQGPEFLTYFQNEAQLEKSRLLSDRFSAERPKGSFSTLEIQRTEQGDSAMYLCASSQMEGKGSKNIQYFGAGTRLSVL.

Turning to this clonotype: The germline gene is not matched at one end of the junction; a read error may be the cause. This rearrangement joins TRBV29-1 to TRBJ2-7; 9 nucleotides agree with TRBD2. The CDR3 sequence is 14 residues long. Germline V gene lookup returns CDR1 SQVTM and CDR2 ANQGSEA. The CDR3 reads CSVTLGTSSYEHYF. The CDR3, as DNA: TGCAGCGTGACACTCGGGACTAGCAGCTACGAGCACTACTTC.

The chain links TRBV7-8 to TRBJ2-3; D may be TRBD2 (6 bases). Per the germline V gene, CDR1 is SGHVS and CDR2 is FQNEAQ. The CDR3 runs to 14 residues. The V and J ends lost 9 bases and 4 bases respectively, with 17 bases between them. The CDR3 DNA reads TGTGCCAGTAGCATTAGCGGATACTCAGATACGCAGTATTTT. Translation gives CASSISGYSDTQYF.

To note about this clonotype: A read error may produce the germline difference seen at one junction end. J is TRBJ1-2 and V is TRBV11-2; no clear D gene. The CDR3 is 16 amino acids. Germline V CDR1 and CDR2: SGHAT, FQNNGV. CDR3: CASSSDSVAYTRGYAF. The DNA of the CDR3 is TGTGCCAGCAGCTCAGATTCGGTAGCCTATACTCGAGGCTACGCCTTC.

The CDR3 here is CASSDGTWGGFEQYF. The CDR3 nucleotides are TGTGCCAGCAGTGACGGGACATGGGGAGGCTTCGAGCAGTACTTC. This chain links TRBV6-5 with TRBJ2-7; D is possibly TRBD1 or TRBD2 (6 bases each). Germline V gives CDR1 MNHEY, CDR2 SVGAGI. This CDR3 is 15 amino acids long. V lost 5 bases and J lost 6, with 20 bases in between.

Concerning this clonotype: Likely a read error: the CDR3 ends without its conserved phenylalanine or tryptophan. V and J are TRBV5-1 and TRBJ1-1; TRBD1 matches at 7 bases. CDR3 length: 16 residues. Germline CDR1 and CDR2: SGHRS and YFSETQ. In DNA form, the CDR3 reads TGCACCAGCAGCTTGTGGTCAGGGGGGGCGAACACTGAAGCTTTCTGT. Translating gives CTSSLWSGGANTEAFC.

The V gene is TRBV6-1, the J gene TRBJ2-1; the D gene is possibly TRBD2 (5 bases). Germline V gene data show CDR1 as MNHNS and CDR2 as SASEGT. CDR3 length equals 12 residues. The CDR3 region has the DNA TGTGCTAGCGTTACCCCCTACAATGAGCAGTTCTTC. Protein sequence: CASVTPYNEQFF.

Notes on this clonotype: Its ends do not fully match the called genes, so a read error is possible. V and J are TRBV4-3 and TRBJ1-6; D unclear. This CDR3 spans 16 amino acids. CDR1 is LGHNA and CDR2 is YSLEER in the germline V gene. In nucleotides, the CDR3 is TGCGTCAGCAGCGAAGCACAAACCGTCGATAATTCACCTCTCCACTTT. Its translation is CVSSEAQTVDNSPLHF.

As for this clonotype: One junction end does not reproduce the germline sequence, and a read error may be involved. The chain carries TRBV29-1 and TRBJ1-2; D is unresolved. Germline V gene sequence: CDR1 SQVTM, CDR2 ANQGSEA. This CDR3 spans 14 amino acids. The CDR3 nucleotides are TGTAACGTTGAAGCGGAAGAAGGCGAGGATGGCTACACCTTC. Translating it yields CNVEAEEGEDGYTF.

By sample share, this clonotype is medium-sized. As DNA, the CDR3 is TGCAGCGTTTTCCGGGACACAGACTCTGGGGCCAACGTCCTGACTTTC. Translation: CSVFRDTDSGANVLTF. The chain couples TRBV29-1 to TRBJ2-6, with a tentative D call TRBD1 (6 bases). The CDR3 sequence is 16 residues long. The V end was cut by 5 bases, the J end by 0 bases, with 14 bases between. CDR1 and CDR2 (germline): SQVTM, ANQGSEA.

Comments on this clonotype: At one end the junction does not follow the germline gene, possibly because of a read error. The V gene is TRBV11-1, the J gene TRBJ2-3, with D perhaps being TRBD1 or TRBD2 (5 bases each). In germline, CDR1 is SGHAT, CDR2 FQDESV (reference sequence). CDR3 length: 19 amino acids. CDR3 residues: CGSSCGGSSVGARTDTQYF. The CDR3 DNA sequence: TGTGGCAGCAGCTGTGGGGGAAGCTCTGTTGGAGCCCGCACTGATACGCAGTATTTT.

V gene TRBV29-1 combines with J gene TRBJ2-7; possibly TRBD1 or TRBD2 for D (5 bases each). CDR1 SQVTM and CDR2 ANQGSEA come from the germline V gene. This CDR3 has 16 residues. V was shortened by 7 bases and J by 1 base, with 23 bases between the two germline ends. In nucleotides, the CDR3 is TGCAGCGCCACGACATCTGGGACCGACACTTCCTACGAGCAGTACTTC. It encodes CSATTSGTDTSYEQYF.

V is TRBV29-1 and J is TRBJ1-1; a possible D gene is TRBD1 (6 bases). Trimming pared 7 bases from V and 13 bases from J, leaving 28 bases between. CDR1 and CDR2 (germline): SQVTM, ANQGSEA. CDR3 length: 14 residues. The CDR3, as DNA: TGCAGCGGCCGCTGGGGGGGGGAGGACAGTGATGTTTTCTTT. Protein product: CSGRWGGEDSDVFF.

Many counts were recorded for this clonotype. V and J are TRBV24-1 and TRBJ1-5, with unresolved D. Trimming cost V 4 bases and J 5 bases, with 17 bases left between them. This CDR3 region has 16 residues. Germline loops: CDR1 KGHDR, CDR2 SFDVKD. The DNA for the CDR3 is TGTGCCACCAGTGACCCGGGTTCCCCGGAGGATCAGCCCCAGCATTTT. Translated: CATSDPGSPEDQPQHF.

As to this clonotype: A read error may produce the germline difference seen at one junction end. This rearrangement joins TRBV30 to TRBJ1-5, with D possibly being TRBD1 (6 bases). From germline, CDR1 is GTSNPN and CDR2 SVGIG (reference sequence). This CDR3 contains 15 residues. The CDR3 reads CTWALTGGRNQPQHF. Here the CDR3 DNA reads TGTACCTGGGCCCTCACGGGGGGCCGCAATCAGCCCCAGCATTTT.

In this sample, this clonotype turned up once. One end of the junction fails to match germline, which may point to a read error. This chain uses TRBV11-1 with TRBJ1-6, with D perhaps TRBD1 (5 bases). The germline V gene encodes CDR1 SGHAT and CDR2 FQDESV (reference sequence). The CDR3 length is 13 residues. The CDR3 DNA reads TGTGCCATCAGCCGGACACTGCTATCACCCCTCCACTTT. Protein sequence: CAISRTLLSPLHF.

This clonotype was picked up many times. This chain joins TRBV12-3 or TRBV12-4 and TRBJ1-1; D remains unclear. This CDR3 contains 13 residues. Trimming stripped 8 bases from V and 1 base from J, with 11 bases between. The CDR3 here is CASATTENTEAFF. In DNA form, the CDR3 reads TGTGCCAGCGCCACGACGGAGAACACTGAAGCTTTCTTT.

On this clonotype itself: At one end, the junction sequence differs from germline, possibly due to a read error. The chain joins TRBV9 to TRBJ2-1; TRBD2 matches 7 bases. In germline, CDR1 is SGDLS, CDR2 YYNGEE. CDR3 size: 15 residues. The CDR3 loop reads CASSVWGTIDNEQFF. CDR3 in DNA: TGTGCCAGTAGCGTATGGGGGACTATAGACAATGAGCAGTTCTTC.

In the case of this clonotype: A much bigger clone sits one base away, suggesting this may be a read error. V and J are TRBV20-1 and TRBJ1-2, with D unresolved. Per the germline V gene, CDR1 is DFQATT and CDR2 is SNEGSKA (reference sequence). The V end lost 4 bases, the J end lost 8 bases, and 14 bases lay between the germline ends. CDR3 length: 12 residues. The CDR3 reads CSAIPWAGGYTF. In nucleotides, the CDR3 is TGCAGTGCTATACCCTGGGCCGGGGGCTACACCTTC.

This clonotype appeared a single time. Given the absence of the conserved phenylalanine or tryptophan at the CDR3 end, a read error is likely. V usage is TRBV29-1 and J usage is TRBJ2-2; D may be TRBD1 (5 bases). V lost 6 bases, J lost 1 base, and 9 bases lay in between. CDR1 is SQVTM, CDR2 ANQGSEA, per germline. The CDR3 is 13 amino acids. CDR3 amino acids: CSVYTGNTGELFS. Written as DNA, the CDR3 is TGCAGCGTCTATACAGGGAACACCGGGGAGCTGTTTTCT.

This clonotype has just one count. V is TRBV29-1 and J is TRBJ2-7, with D perhaps assigned TRBD1 or TRBD2 (5 bases each). CDR3 size: 16 residues. The germline V gene has CDR1 SQVTM and CDR2 ANQGSEA. The CDR3 bases are TGCATCGCCATGACATCGGGGACCAGCACTCCCTACGAGCAGTACTTC. Amino acids: CIAMTSGTSTPYEQYF.